Each of the 30 T cell receptor beta chains below was sequenced from the same sample in a study of blood T cell repertoires in COVID-19. Some clones are missing from TCRdb's copy, which holds only in-frame ones; the method was immunoSEQ multiplex PCR. The sample has 65,000 to 90,000 clones, 86% seen once; the top ten hold around 7.3%. Specimen: peripheral blood. The receptors derive from a man between 50 and 59 years old with active COVID-19.

This clone showed up just a few times. V and J are TRBV28 and TRBJ2-5; maybe TRBD2 (6 bases). V lost 7 bases to trimming and J lost 4 bases, with 13 bases between them. There are 13 residues in the CDR3. Germline values: CDR1 MDHEN, CDR2 SYDVKM. This CDR3 reads CASIEGGGETQYF. Here the CDR3 DNA reads TGTGCCAGCATCGAGGGAGGCGGAGAGACCCAGTACTTC.

This chain joins TRBV9 and TRBJ1-5; no firm D call. Per the germline V gene, CDR1 is SGDLS and CDR2 is YYNGEE. There are 15 residues in the CDR3. V was pared by 3 bases and J by 0 bases, with 10 bases between. CDR3 nucleotides: TGTGCCAGCAGCGCCGGAGACGATAGCAATCAGCCCCAGCATTTT. Residues: CASSAGDDSNQPQHF.

The rearrangement uses TRBV9 and TRBJ2-5, with 10 positions matching TRBD2. The CDR3 is 15 amino acids. V lost 4 bases to trimming and J lost 10 bases; unmatched junction nucleotides: 13. CDR1 is SGDLS and CDR2 is YYNGEE in the germline V gene. CDR3 loop: CASSSEPLAGVIQYF. CDR3 coding DNA: TGTGCCAGCAGCTCCGAGCCCCTAGCGGGGGTAATCCAGTACTTC.

The chain couples TRBV5-6 to TRBJ2-5; 9 nucleotides match TRBD1. The V gene end was trimmed by 4 bases and the J gene end by 5 bases; junction bases not matched to a gene: 12. This CDR3 is built from 16 residues. Germline CDR1 is SGHDT and CDR2 is YYEEEE. The CDR3: CASSQLQGAGWETQYF. The CDR3 DNA reads as TGTGCCAGCAGCCAGCTACAGGGGGCGGGATGGGAGACCCAGTACTTC.

DNA for the CDR3: TGCGCCAGCAGCCACCTCTACAGGGGGGACTATGGCTACACCTTC. This gives the protein CASSHLYRGDYGYTF. The chain uses TRBV4-1 and TRBJ1-2, with 8 bases matching TRBD1. V trimming: 3 bases; J trimming: 3 bases; junction bases outside the gene matches: 6. Germline CDR1 reads MGHRA; CDR2 reads YSYEKL. The CDR3 loop spans 15 amino acids.

This rearrangement joins TRBV28 to TRBJ2-7; D call uncertain. Germline loops: CDR1 MDHEN, CDR2 SYDVKM. This CDR3 has 13 residues. Trimming cost V 7 bases and J 2 bases, with 12 bases left between them. The CDR3 coding sequence is TGTGCCAGCACCTCCCCCCTAACCTACGAGCAGTACTTC. Amino acid sequence: CASTSPLTYEQYF.

The chain uses TRBV5-1 and TRBJ1-2; 9 bases align to TRBD1. Germline loops: CDR1 SGHRS, CDR2 YFSETQ. This CDR3 is 13 amino acids long. After removal of 4 bases from V and 2 bases from J, the junction contained 0 bases not matched to a gene. CDR3 residues: CASSGQGNYGYTF. DNA of the CDR3: TGCGCCAGCAGCGGACAGGGGAACTATGGCTACACCTTC.

The J gene is TRBJ1-6, the V gene TRBV5-1; 7 bases agree with TRBD1. Germline V gene lookup returns CDR1 SGHRS and CDR2 YFSETQ. V lost 2 bases and J lost 7; bases outside the gene matches: 9. This CDR3 contains 16 residues. DNA of the CDR3: TGCGCCAGCAGCTTCCTCTCCGGGACAGAGAATTCACCCCTCCACTTT. Translated: CASSFLSGTENSPLHF.

The rearrangement uses TRBV11-2 and TRBJ2-1; 7 bases are a match to TRBD2. Germline loops: CDR1 SGHAT, CDR2 FQNNGV. The CDR3 runs 14 residues. The junction had 6 bases not matched to a gene; V was cut back by 1 base and J by 9 bases. The DNA for the CDR3 is TGTGCCAGCAGCTTAGGCGGGAGCCACCGTGAGCAGTTCTTC. It specifies CASSLGGSHREQFF.

The genes are TRBV6-5 and TRBJ2-7, with 9 bases lining up with TRBD1. This CDR3 is built from 15 residues. The V segment lost 5 bases and the J segment 6 bases; nucleotides outside the gene matches: 11. CDR1 and CDR2 (germline): MNHEY, SVGAGI. The CDR3 DNA reads as TGTGCCAGCAGTAACACCGGGACAGGGTACGCCGAGCAGTACTTC. It is translated as CASSNTGTGYAEQYF.

The chain links TRBV18 to TRBJ1-2; weak D call: TRBD1 (6 bases). The CDR3 covers 14 residues. Looked up from germline, CDR1 is KGHSH and CDR2 is LQKENI. Trimming left V 6 bases short and J 5 bases short, with 16 bases between. As DNA, the CDR3 is TGTGCCAGCTCCCCGACCAGGGACACTTATGGCTACACCTTC. This gives the protein CASSPTRDTYGYTF.

The chain employs TRBV29-1 and TRBJ2-3, with TRBD2 matching 9 bases. The CDR3 runs to 14 residues. V was pared by 3 bases and J by 2 bases, with 3 bases of the junction left unmatched. CDR1 is SQVTM, CDR2 ANQGSEA, per germline. The CDR3 DNA reads as TGCAGCGTTGACCTAGCGGGGACCACAGATACGCAGTATTTT. Its translation is CSVDLAGTTDTQYF.

This chain uses TRBV4-3 with TRBJ2-2; 11 bases agree with TRBD2. V lost 1 base to trimming and J lost 1 base; unmatched junction nucleotides: 5. Germline V gene data show CDR1 as LGHNA and CDR2 as YSLEER. This CDR3 has 18 residues. CDR3 in amino acids: CASSQGVGTSGNTGELFF. As DNA, the CDR3 is TGCGCCAGCAGCCAAGGGGTAGGGACTAGCGGGAACACCGGGGAGCTGTTTTTT.

This rearrangement joins TRBV7-9 to TRBJ2-7; the D is unclear. The CDR3 runs to 17 residues. Looked up from germline, CDR1 is SEHNR and CDR2 is FQNEAQ (reference sequence). V was clipped by 3 bases and J by 2 bases, with 20 bases between them. CDR3 protein: CASSFGEVKTGTYEQYF. CDR3 sequence (DNA): TGTGCCAGCAGCTTCGGTGAAGTTAAGACGGGTACCTACGAGCAGTACTTC.

The chain carries TRBV18 and TRBJ2-6, with a tentative D call TRBD1 (6 bases). The V gene lost 6 bases and the J gene lost 0 bases, with 18 bases spanning the gap. The CDR3 contains 18 residues. Germline V lookup: CDR1 KGHSH, CDR2 LQKENI. The CDR3 spells CASSRTAVGVSGANVLTF. Here the CDR3 DNA reads TGTGCCAGCTCTCGGACAGCAGTGGGTGTCTCTGGGGCCAACGTCCTGACTTTC.

V and J are TRBV5-1 and TRBJ2-3; 12 bases agree with TRBD2. Germline trimming cut 3 bases from V and 5 bases from J; bases unmatched to any gene: 10. The CDR3 extends over 17 amino acids. CDR1 is SGHRS, CDR2 YFSETQ, per germline. The CDR3 nucleotides are TGCGCCAGCAGCTCCACCTCTAGCGGGGGGGCTCTAGATACGCAGTATTTT. It specifies CASSSTSSGGALDTQYF.

This chain joins TRBV19 and TRBJ1-4; tentatively, D is TRBD1 (6 bases). Germline assignment: CDR1 LNHDA and CDR2 SQIVND (reference sequence). The CDR3 totals 15 residues. Trimming cost V 0 bases and J 10 bases, with 15 bases left between them. This chain's CDR3 is CASSIEQGLTGKLFF. CDR3 sequence (DNA): TGTGCCAGTAGTATAGAACAGGGCCTCACGGGAAAACTGTTTTTT.

The chain links TRBV11-2 to TRBJ2-7, with no clear D. Trimming pared 0 bases from V and 0 bases from J, leaving 9 bases between. The CDR3 contains 15 residues. Germline CDR1 is SGHAT and CDR2 is FQNNGV. The CDR3 loop is CASSLESLYSYEQYF. Here the CDR3 DNA reads TGTGCCAGCAGCTTAGAGTCTCTTTACTCCTACGAGCAGTACTTC.

This sequence joins TRBV6-4 and TRBJ2-3; 12 positions agree with TRBD2. This CDR3 is 19 amino acids long. CDR1 and CDR2 (germline): MRHNA, SNTAGT. Trimming cost V 2 bases and J 4 bases; bases outside gene matches: 13. The CDR3 loop is CASSDSWLAGGKRPDTQYF. CDR3 bases: TGTGCCAGCAGTGACAGTTGGCTAGCGGGGGGGAAACGGCCAGATACGCAGTATTTT.

This clone was recorded once. The J gene is TRBJ2-2, the V gene TRBV30, with D possibly being TRBD1 (5 bases). Trimming removed 3 bases from V and 0 bases from J, with 8 bases in between. The length of the CDR3 is 14 residues. From germline, CDR1 is GTSNPN and CDR2 SVGIG (reference sequence). CDR3 protein: CAWSRTPNTGELFF. The CDR3 DNA follows: TGTGCCTGGAGCCGGACACCGAACACCGGGGAGCTGTTTTTT.

This clone was picked up many times. The chain carries TRBV7-3 and TRBJ1-3, with D unclear. The germline V gene has CDR1 SGHTA and CDR2 FQGTGA. This CDR3 comprises 16 residues. Trimming removed 5 bases from V and 7 bases from J, with 21 bases in between. The DNA of the CDR3 is TGTGCCAGCAGCCTTACGGGAGGGAAGTTGGGGAACACCATATATTTT. Translated: CASSLTGGKLGNTIYF.

The chain has TRBV6-6 and TRBJ2-2, with 7 bases aligning to TRBD1. CDR1 and CDR2 (germline): MNHNY, SVGAGI (reference sequence). The ends lost 2 bases at V and 0 bases at J; junction bases unmatched: 3. This CDR3 region has 16 residues. The CDR3, as DNA: TGTGCCAGCAGTTACAGGGACAGTTCGAACACCGGGGAGCTGTTTTTT. Translated, it gives CASSYRDSSNTGELFF.

V is TRBV5-1 and J is TRBJ2-1; the match to TRBD2 covers 11 bases. The V gene end was trimmed by 4 bases and the J gene end by 4 bases; junction bases not matched to a gene: 7. The CDR3 totals 16 residues. The germline gives CDR1 SGHRS, CDR2 YFSETQ. This CDR3 is CASSPSGLAGYNEQFF. The CDR3 DNA reads TGCGCCAGCAGCCCTTCAGGACTAGCGGGTTACAATGAGCAGTTCTTC.

The CDR3 spells CASSPRGRTGELFF. The CDR3, as DNA: TGTGCCAGCAGTCCCAGGGGCCGGACCGGGGAGCTGTTTTTT. The chain joins TRBV6-6 to TRBJ2-2; weak D call: TRBD1 (6 bases). Germline-derived CDR1 and CDR2 are MNHNY and SVGAGI (reference sequence). The CDR3 sequence is 14 residues long. The V and J ends lost 5 bases and 5 bases respectively, with 12 bases between them.

This rearrangement joins TRBV7-2 to TRBJ2-3; 9 nucleotides agree with TRBD2. Germline trimming cut 7 bases from V and 6 bases from J; bases unmatched to any gene: 14. In germline, CDR1 is SGHTA, CDR2 FQGNSA. CDR3 length: 16 amino acids. CDR3 sequence reads: CASIPMGTSPPDTQYF. DNA for the CDR3: TGTGCCAGCATCCCAATGGGGACTAGCCCCCCGGATACGCAGTATTTT.

This chain connects TRBV4-3 to TRBJ2-3; 12 nucleotides line up with TRBD2. The V gene's germline CDR1 is LGHNA and CDR2 YSLEER. The CDR3 extends over 21 amino acids. After removal of 2 bases from V and 2 bases from J, the junction contained 17 bases not matched to a gene. As DNA, the CDR3 is TGCGCCAGCAGCCAAAGCGGTTCCGGACTAGCGGGACGTACCTCCACAGATACGCAGTATTTT. This sequence encodes CASSQSGSGLAGRTSTDTQYF.

This clone appeared a single time. This chain links TRBV18 with TRBJ1-2; 8 nucleotides match TRBD1. The CDR3 consists of 15 residues. The V gene's germline CDR1 is KGHSH and CDR2 LQKENI. V trimming: 6 bases; J trimming: 4 bases; junction bases outside the gene matches: 10. The DNA of the CDR3 is TGTGCCAGCTCCCAAGGACAGGGACCCGGCTATGGCTACACCTTC. Translation: CASSQGQGPGYGYTF.

The genes are TRBV7-2 and TRBJ2-3; 9 bases line up with TRBD2. Germline lookup yields CDR1 SGHTA and CDR2 FQGNSA. The V segment lost 2 bases and the J segment 2 bases; nucleotides outside the gene matches: 2. The CDR3 is 15 amino acids. Here the CDR3 reads CASSLSGRPTDTQYF. Written as DNA, the CDR3 is TGTGCCAGCAGCTTAAGCGGGAGGCCCACAGATACGCAGTATTTT. Together with reference TRBV7-2 and TRBJ2-3, the CDR3 gives the full variable domain: GAGVSQSPSNKVTEKGKDVELRCDPISGHTALYWYRQSLGQGLEFLIYFQGNSAPDKSGLPSDRFSAERTGGSVSTLTIQRTQQEDSAVYLCASSLSGRPTDTQYFGPGTRLTVL.

The chain recombines TRBV2 with TRBJ1-1; no clear D gene. V lost 7 bases and J lost 4, with 13 bases in between. The CDR3 consists of 13 residues. CDR1 SNHLY and CDR2 FYNNEI come from the germline V gene. In nucleotides, the CDR3 is TGTGCCAGCATCCAAATGGGAGGCACTGAAGCTTTCTTT. It encodes CASIQMGGTEAFF.

This chain connects TRBV5-1 to TRBJ2-2, with D possibly matching TRBD2 (6 bases). Germline V gene lookup returns CDR1 SGHRS and CDR2 YFSETQ. The CDR3 contains 16 residues. V was shortened by 0 bases and J by 1 base, with 10 bases between the two germline ends. The CDR3 nucleotides read TGCGCCAGCAGCTTGGCCGGAGGGAGGAACACCGGGGAGCTGTTTTTT. Its translation: CASSLAGGRNTGELFF.